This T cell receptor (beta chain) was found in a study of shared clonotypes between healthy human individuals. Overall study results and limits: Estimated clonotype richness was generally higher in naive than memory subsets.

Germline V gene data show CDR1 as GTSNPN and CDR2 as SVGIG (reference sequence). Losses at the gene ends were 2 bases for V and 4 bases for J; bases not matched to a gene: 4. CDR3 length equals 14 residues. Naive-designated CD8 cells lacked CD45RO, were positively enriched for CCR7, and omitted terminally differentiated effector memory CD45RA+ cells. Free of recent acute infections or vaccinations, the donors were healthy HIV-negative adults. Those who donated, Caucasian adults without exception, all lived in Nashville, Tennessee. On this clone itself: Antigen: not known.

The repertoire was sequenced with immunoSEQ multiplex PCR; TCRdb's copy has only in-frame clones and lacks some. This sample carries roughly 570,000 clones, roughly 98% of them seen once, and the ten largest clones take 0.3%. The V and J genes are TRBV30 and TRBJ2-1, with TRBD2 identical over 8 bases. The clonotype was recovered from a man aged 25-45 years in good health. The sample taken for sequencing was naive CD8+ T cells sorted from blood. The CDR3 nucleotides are TGTGCCTGGAGTCGGTCTAGCGGGTACAATGAGCAGTTCTTC. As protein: CAWSRSSGYNEQFF.